These T cell receptor beta chains were read from a single sample in a study of blood T cells in healthy people across ages. TCRdb itself ran the 5' RACE reads through MiXCR, one entry per CDR3 protein. The sample yields 1.5 million to 2 million distinct CDR3 sequences, around 48% seen once. The specimen sequenced was blood. The origin of the receptors is a woman in her thirties or forties in good health. The conserved cysteine and the conserved F or W are not part of the CDR3 here.

V	length	CDR3
TRBV20-1	10	SAGQQQETQY
TRBV5-5	12	ASSHGQPLTEAF
TRBV6-1	11	ASSGRGQGEQY
TRBV28	12	ASSPSGPSDEQF
TRBV6-1	14	ASRGQGAVGNQPQH
TRBV12-3/TRBV12-4	12	AITNRNPPYEQY
TRBV7-9	13	ASSLVEQRSNTQY
TRBV28	13	ASSYTQNFPGEQY
TRBV6-1	15	ASSDPQGAHYSYEQY
TRBV5-1	11	ASGVQGTGELF
TRBV7-2	11	ASSSGRGNEQF
TRBV29-1	13	SVEGQVSSYNEQF
TRBV12-3/TRBV12-4	13	ASSSAGGPGETQY
TRBV28	12	ATIRQALNTEAF
TRBV28	14	ASSLPLRSGANVLT
TRBV4-2	14	ASSRKRTGPNSPLH
TRBV27	12	ASSPTRVDYGYT
TRBV6-1	11	AGGPQPYNEQF
TRBV27	12	ASSSHRDTDTQY
TRBV6-2/TRBV6-3	13	ASNAPGTGEITQY
TRBV5-4	14	ASSREPWLTNEKLF
TRBV6-2/TRBV6-3	12	ASSYSGDKETQY
TRBV7-2	13	ASSPGRGAKETQY
TRBV9	15	ASSVGYQGAYNSPLH
TRBV29-1	11	SVDRGTNTEAF
TRBV6-1	17	ASSEAFWGTDRSRYGYT
TRBV6-1	14	ASREGTGQISYEQY
TRBV7-2	13	ASSRDRGDHQPQH
TRBV12-3/TRBV12-4	10	ASSFRRVEQY
TRBV6-6	13	ASSYSRWTNEKLF
TRBV20-1	12	SAHPGLAGRQQY
TRBV27	11	ASGSPGTYEQY
TRBV5-1	14	ASSGRADLAKNIQY
TRBV7-3	15	ASSLSPGTQITGELF
TRBV12-3/TRBV12-4	13	ASSSGLKGTDTQY
TRBV20-1	12	SALTGTGGYGYT
TRBV12-3/TRBV12-4	14	ASSWDISDLYNEQF
TRBV9	15	ASSARIGTGQGYEQY
TRBV10-3	11	AISESKSYEQY
TRBV4-1	12	ASSQDRGACGYT
TRBV9	13	VSSPGALTHEKLF
TRBV28	10	ASSEQGDEQY